One and the same sample provided the 9 T cell receptor beta chains below, sequenced in a study of molecular identifiers for immune sequencing clone quantification (dated by TCRdb to between 2018 and 2020). The library was built by means of PCR. Reads for this sample came from an Illumina HiSeq 4000. TCRdb handled the public reads itself, with Q25 trimming in fastp and clone calling in MiXCR, and kept productive beta chains. Entries are consolidated by CDR3 protein sequence, retaining the most common genes and DNA. The table for this sample lists about 640,000 distinct CDR3 sequences; less than 20% of them were counted only once. Clones ranked in the top ten supply 0.85% of the sample. Source material: naive CD8+ T cells from blood, with Jurkat cell RNA spiked in. This specimen's cell subset or site label, interpreted: FACS-sorted CD8+CD4-CCR7+CD45RA+ naive T cells. These receptors were taken from a human donor in good health. Some libraries in this study had Jurkat cell RNA spiked in.

This clonotype has a count of ten or more. The chain combines TRBV7-2 with TRBJ1-1; D uncertain. Germline V lookup: CDR1 SGHTA, CDR2 FQGNSA. The CDR3 loop spans 14 amino acids. The V end was cut by 5 bases, the J end by 4 bases, with 14 bases between. The CDR3 coding sequence is TGTGCCAGCAGCCCCCCTAATTTCGGCACTGAAGCTTTCTTT. This encodes CASSPPNFGTEAFF.

This clonotype was observed a few times. The V call is TRBV9, the J call TRBJ1-3, with D tentatively TRBD1 (5 bases). Germline V gene data show CDR1 as SGDLS and CDR2 as YYNGEE. V lost 0 bases to trimming and J lost 0 bases, with 10 bases between them. CDR3 length equals 16 residues. The CDR3 here is CASSVDQGSSGNTIYF. CDR3 DNA sequence: TGTGCCAGCAGCGTAGACCAGGGAAGCTCTGGAAACACCATATATTTT.

This clonotype was recorded many times. This rearrangement joins TRBV7-9 to TRBJ2-3; no reliable D call. This CDR3 is 16 amino acids long. Germline V gene sequence: CDR1 SEHNR, CDR2 FQNEAQ (reference sequence). The V gene lost 1 base and the J gene lost 0 bases, with 11 bases spanning the gap. The CDR3 DNA reads as TGTGCCAGCAGCTTAGGGCAGGTGGGAAGCACAGATACGCAGTATTTT. Translating it yields CASSLGQVGSTDTQYF.

This clonotype was recorded many times. V is TRBV3-1 and J is TRBJ2-3; D is possibly TRBD1 (6 bases). V lost 6 bases to trimming and J lost 0 bases, with 13 bases between them. Germline V gives CDR1 LGHDT, CDR2 YNNKEL (reference sequence). The CDR3 length is 15 residues. The CDR3 DNA reads TGTGCCAGCAGACTCGGGACAATTAGCACAGATACGCAGTATTTT. It encodes CASRLGTISTDTQYF.

A note on this clonotype: This may come from a read error, since a much larger clone is one base off. V usage is TRBV15 and J usage is TRBJ1-5, with TRBD1 matching over 9 bases. In germline, CDR1 is LNHNV, CDR2 YYDKDF (reference sequence). The CDR3 loop spans 17 amino acids. The CDR3, as DNA: TGTGCCTCCAGCAGAGATTTAGGGACAGGGAGCAATCAGCCCCAGCATTTT. As protein: CASSRDLGTGSNQPQHF.

In this sample, this clonotype turned up many times. The CDR3 coding sequence is TGTGCCAGCACTGAGGTCCACACGTCTAACTATGGCTACACCTTC. Translating gives CASTEVHTSNYGYTF. This chain links TRBV6-6 with TRBJ1-2; D gene ambiguous. Trimming cost V 7 bases and J 0 bases, with 15 bases left between them. Germline V gene sequence: CDR1 MNHNY, CDR2 SVGAGI (reference sequence). This CDR3 is built from 15 residues.

This clonotype came up many times. This chain connects TRBV25-1 to TRBJ2-3; D is uncertain. The CDR3 is 17 amino acids. CDR1 and CDR2 (germline): MGHDK, SYGVNS. Trimming left V 1 base short and J 2 bases short, with 16 bases between. The CDR3 loop reads CASSELGQLPYTDTQYF. DNA for the CDR3: TGTGCCAGCAGTGAATTGGGTCAGCTCCCCTACACAGATACGCAGTATTTT.

Ten or more counts support this clonotype. This chain joins TRBV6-1 and TRBJ2-3; 10 bases line up with TRBD2. The CDR3 is made up of 16 amino acids. CDR1 and CDR2 (germline): MNHNS, SASEGT. With V trimmed by 1 base and J by 6 bases, 7 bases remained unmatched. The CDR3 sequence: CASSEVQLAGVDTQYF. The CDR3 bases are TGTGCCAGCAGTGAAGTCCAGCTAGCGGGAGTCGATACGCAGTATTTT.

This clonotype was seen repeatedly, ten times or more. This chain connects TRBV30 to TRBJ1-4; D may be TRBD1 (5 bases). Germline values: CDR1 GTSNPN, CDR2 SVGIG (reference sequence). The CDR3 is 14 amino acids. V lost 3 bases to trimming and J lost 7 bases, with 15 bases between them. This CDR3 is CAWRPGAEFEKLFF. CDR3 in DNA: TGTGCCTGGAGACCTGGGGCAGAATTTGAAAAACTGTTTTTT.